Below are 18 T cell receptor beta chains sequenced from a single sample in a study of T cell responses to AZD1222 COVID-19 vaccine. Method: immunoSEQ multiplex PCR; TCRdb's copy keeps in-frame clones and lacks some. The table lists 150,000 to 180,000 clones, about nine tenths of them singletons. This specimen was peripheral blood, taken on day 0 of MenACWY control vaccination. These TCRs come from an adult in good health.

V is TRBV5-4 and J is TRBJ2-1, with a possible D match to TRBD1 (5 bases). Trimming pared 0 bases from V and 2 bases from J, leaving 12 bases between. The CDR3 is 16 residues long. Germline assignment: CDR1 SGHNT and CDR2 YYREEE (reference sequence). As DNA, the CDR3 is TGTGCCAGCAGCTTGGAGGGCAGGGCGGCCTACAATGAGCAGTTCTTC. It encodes CASSLEGRAAYNEQFF. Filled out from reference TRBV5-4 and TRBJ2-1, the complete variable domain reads ETGVTQSPTHLIKTRGQQVTLRCSSQSGHNTVSWYQQALGQGPQFIFQYYREEENGRGNFPPRFSGLQFPNYSSELNVNALELDDSALYLCASSLEGRAAYNEQFFGPGTRLTVL.

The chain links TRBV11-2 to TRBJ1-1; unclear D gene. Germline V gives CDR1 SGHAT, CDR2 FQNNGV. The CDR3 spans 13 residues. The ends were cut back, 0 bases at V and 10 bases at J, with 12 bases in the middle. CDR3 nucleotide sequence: TGTGCCAGCAGCTTAGAAGGCAGGCTTGGAGCTTTCTTT. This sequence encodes CASSLEGRLGAFF.

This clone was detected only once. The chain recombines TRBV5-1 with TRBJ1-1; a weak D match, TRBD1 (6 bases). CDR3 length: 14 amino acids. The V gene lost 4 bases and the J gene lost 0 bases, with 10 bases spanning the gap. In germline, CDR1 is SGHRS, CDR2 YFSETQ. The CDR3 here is CASSGGTLNTEAFF. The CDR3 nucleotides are TGCGCCAGCAGCGGGGGGACACTGAACACTGAAGCTTTCTTT.

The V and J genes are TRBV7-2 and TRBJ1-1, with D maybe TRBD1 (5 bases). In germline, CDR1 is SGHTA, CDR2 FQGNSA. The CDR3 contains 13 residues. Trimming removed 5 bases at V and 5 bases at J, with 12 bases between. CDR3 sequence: CASSAVRGTEAFF. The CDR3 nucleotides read TGTGCCAGCAGCGCCGTACGGGGGACTGAAGCTTTCTTT.

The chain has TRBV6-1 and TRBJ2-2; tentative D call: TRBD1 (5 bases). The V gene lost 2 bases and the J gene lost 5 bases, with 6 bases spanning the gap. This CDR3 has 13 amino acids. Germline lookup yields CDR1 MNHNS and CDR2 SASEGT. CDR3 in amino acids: CASSEQGTGELFF. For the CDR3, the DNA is TGTGCCAGCAGTGAACAGGGTACCGGGGAGCTGTTTTTT.

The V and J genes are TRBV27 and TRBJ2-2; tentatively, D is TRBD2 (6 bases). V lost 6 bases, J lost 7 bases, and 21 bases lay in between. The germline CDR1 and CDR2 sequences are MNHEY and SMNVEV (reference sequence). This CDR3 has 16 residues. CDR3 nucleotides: TGTGCCAGCAGCCCTCCGGGACTCCCTCGTGTCGGGGAGCTGTTTTTT. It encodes CASSPPGLPRVGELFF.

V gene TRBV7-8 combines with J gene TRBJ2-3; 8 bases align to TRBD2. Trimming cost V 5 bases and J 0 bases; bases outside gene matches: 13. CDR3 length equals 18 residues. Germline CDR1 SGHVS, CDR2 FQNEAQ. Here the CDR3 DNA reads TGTGCCAGCAGCCCCTGGGGTTGGCGGGGGGCAAGCACAGATACGCAGTATTTT. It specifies CASSPWGWRGASTDTQYF.

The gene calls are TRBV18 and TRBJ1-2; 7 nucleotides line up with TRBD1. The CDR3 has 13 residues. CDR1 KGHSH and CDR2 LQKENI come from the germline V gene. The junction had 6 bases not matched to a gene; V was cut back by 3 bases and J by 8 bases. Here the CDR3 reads CASSPGRGLGYTF. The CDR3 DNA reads TGTGCCAGCTCACCCGGTAGGGGGCTAGGCTACACCTTC.

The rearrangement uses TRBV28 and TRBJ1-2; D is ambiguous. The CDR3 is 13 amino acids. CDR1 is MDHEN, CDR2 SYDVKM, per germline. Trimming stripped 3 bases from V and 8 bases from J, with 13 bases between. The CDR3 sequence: CASSLARLKGYTF. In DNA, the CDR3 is TGTGCCAGCAGTTTGGCACGTCTTAAGGGCTACACCTTC.

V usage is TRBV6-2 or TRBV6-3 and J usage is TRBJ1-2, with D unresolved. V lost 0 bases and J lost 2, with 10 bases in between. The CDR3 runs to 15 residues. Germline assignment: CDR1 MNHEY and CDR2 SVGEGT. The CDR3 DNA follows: TGTGCCAGCAGTTACTCGGTGGTGACGAACTATGGCTACACCTTC. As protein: CASSYSVVTNYGYTF.

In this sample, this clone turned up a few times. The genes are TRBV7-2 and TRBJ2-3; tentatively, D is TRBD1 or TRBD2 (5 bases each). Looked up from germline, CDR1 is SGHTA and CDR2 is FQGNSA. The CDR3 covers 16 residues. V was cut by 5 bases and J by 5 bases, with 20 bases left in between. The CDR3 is CASSLVGSGGGDTQYF. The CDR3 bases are TGTGCCAGCAGCCTGGTGGGGAGCGGTGGGGGAGATACGCAGTATTTT.

CDR3 sequence reads: CASCPRYGEAFF. CDR3 nucleotides: TGTGCCAGCTGCCCGCGTTACGGTGAAGCTTTCTTT. This chain uses TRBV2 with TRBJ1-1, with unresolved D. Germline values: CDR1 SNHLY, CDR2 FYNNEI. The CDR3 runs to 12 residues. V lost 8 bases and J 7 bases, leaving 14 bases between the germline ends.

The CDR3 coding sequence is TGTGCCAGCAACTCCGAAGCGGGAGCCTCATCGGTGGAGACCCAGTACTTC. Amino acids: CASNSEAGASSVETQYF. The V and J genes are TRBV11-2 and TRBJ2-5; 8 nucleotides line up with TRBD2. The germline V gene has CDR1 SGHAT and CDR2 FQNNGV. CDR3 length equals 17 residues. After removal of 7 bases from V and 5 bases from J, the junction contained 18 bases not matched to a gene.

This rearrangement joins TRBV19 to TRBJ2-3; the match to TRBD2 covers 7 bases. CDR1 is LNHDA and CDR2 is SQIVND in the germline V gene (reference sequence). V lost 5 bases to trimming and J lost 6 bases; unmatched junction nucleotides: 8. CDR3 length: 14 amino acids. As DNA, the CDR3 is TGTGCCAGTAGTCCTCGACAGCGGGGTGATACGCAGTATTTT. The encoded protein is CASSPRQRGDTQYF.

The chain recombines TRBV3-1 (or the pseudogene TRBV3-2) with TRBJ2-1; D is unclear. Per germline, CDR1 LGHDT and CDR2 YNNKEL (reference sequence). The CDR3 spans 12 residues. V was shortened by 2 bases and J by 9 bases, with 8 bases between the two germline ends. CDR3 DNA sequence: TGTGCCAGCAGCCAACTCCATGGTGAGCAGTTCTTC. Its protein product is CASSQLHGEQFF.

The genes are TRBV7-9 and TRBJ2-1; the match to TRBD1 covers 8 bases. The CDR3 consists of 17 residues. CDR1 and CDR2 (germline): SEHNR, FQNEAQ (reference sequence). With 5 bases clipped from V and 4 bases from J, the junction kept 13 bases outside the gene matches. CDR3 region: CASSEGQAGSIYNEQFF. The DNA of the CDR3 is TGTGCCAGCAGCGAGGGACAGGCCGGTTCTATTTACAATGAGCAGTTCTTC.

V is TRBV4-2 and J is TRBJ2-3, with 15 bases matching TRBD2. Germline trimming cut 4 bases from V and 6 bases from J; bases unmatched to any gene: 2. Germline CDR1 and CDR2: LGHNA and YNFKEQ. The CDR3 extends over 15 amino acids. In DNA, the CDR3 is TGTGCCAGCAGCCGAGGGACTAGCGGGGGGGATACGCAGTATTTT. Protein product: CASSRGTSGGDTQYF.

The CDR3 here is CASSIGGTGQTEAFF. CDR3 coding DNA: TGTGCCAGCAGCATCGGAGGGACAGGGCAAACTGAAGCTTTCTTT. The chain carries TRBV9 and TRBJ1-1, with 9 bases lining up with TRBD1. Germline V gene data show CDR1 as SGDLS and CDR2 as YYNGEE. The CDR3 sequence is 15 residues long. Trimming took 4 bases from V and 5 from J; bases not matched to a gene: 9.